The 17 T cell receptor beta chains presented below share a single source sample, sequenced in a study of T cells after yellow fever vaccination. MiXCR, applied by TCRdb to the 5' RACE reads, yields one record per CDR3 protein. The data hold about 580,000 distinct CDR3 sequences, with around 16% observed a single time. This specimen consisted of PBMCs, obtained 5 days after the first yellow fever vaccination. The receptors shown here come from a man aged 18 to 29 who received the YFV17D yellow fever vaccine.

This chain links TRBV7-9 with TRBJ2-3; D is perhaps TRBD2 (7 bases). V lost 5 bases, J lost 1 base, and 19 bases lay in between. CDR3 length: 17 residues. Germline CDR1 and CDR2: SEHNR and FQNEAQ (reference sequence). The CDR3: CASSPATGGRGTDTQYF. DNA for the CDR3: TGTGCCAGCAGCCCAGCCACCGGGGGGCGGGGCACAGATACGCAGTATTTT.

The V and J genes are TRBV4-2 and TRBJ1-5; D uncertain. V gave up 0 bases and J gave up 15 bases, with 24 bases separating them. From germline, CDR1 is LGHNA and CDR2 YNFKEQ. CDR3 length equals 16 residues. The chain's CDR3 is CASSQEVGSILTSRHF. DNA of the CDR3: TGTGCCAGCAGCCAAGAGGTAGGGAGCATCCTCACCAGCCGGCATTTT.

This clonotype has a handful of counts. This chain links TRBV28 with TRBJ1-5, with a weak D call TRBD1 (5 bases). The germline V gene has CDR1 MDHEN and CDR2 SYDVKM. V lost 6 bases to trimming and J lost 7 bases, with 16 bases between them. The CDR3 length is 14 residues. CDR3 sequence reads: CASSPGGGRQPQHF. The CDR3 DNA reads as TGTGCCAGCAGCCCGGGGGGGGGTCGGCAGCCCCAGCATTTT.

DNA for the CDR3: TGTGCCAGCAGTACACCGGGACAGGGGAAATGGTCTAACTATGGCTACACCTTC. Translating gives CASSTPGQGKWSNYGYTF. V usage is TRBV6-1 and J usage is TRBJ1-2; 10 positions match TRBD1. This CDR3 contains 18 residues. CDR1 is MNHNS, CDR2 SASEGT, per germline. With V trimmed by 5 bases and J by 0 bases, 12 bases remained unmatched.

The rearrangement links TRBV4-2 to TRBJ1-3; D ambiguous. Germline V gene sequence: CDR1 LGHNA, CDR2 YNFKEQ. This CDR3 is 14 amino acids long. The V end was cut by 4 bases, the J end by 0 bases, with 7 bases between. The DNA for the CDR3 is TGTGCCAGCAGCCTAGGGAACTCTGGAAACACCATATATTTT. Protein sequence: CASSLGNSGNTIYF.

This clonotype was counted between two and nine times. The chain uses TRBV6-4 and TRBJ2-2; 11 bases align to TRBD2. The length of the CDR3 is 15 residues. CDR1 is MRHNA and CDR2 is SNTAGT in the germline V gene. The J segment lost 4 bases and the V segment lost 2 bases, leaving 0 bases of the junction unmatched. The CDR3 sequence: CASSDTSGGTGELFF. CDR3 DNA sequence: TGTGCCAGCAGTGACACTAGCGGGGGCACCGGGGAGCTGTTTTTT.

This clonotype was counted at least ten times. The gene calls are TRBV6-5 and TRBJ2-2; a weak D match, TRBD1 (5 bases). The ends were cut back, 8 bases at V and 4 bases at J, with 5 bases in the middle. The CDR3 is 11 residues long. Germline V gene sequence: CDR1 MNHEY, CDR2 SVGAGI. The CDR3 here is CASQGTGELFF. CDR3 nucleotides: TGTGCCAGCCAGGGCACCGGGGAGCTGTTTTTT.

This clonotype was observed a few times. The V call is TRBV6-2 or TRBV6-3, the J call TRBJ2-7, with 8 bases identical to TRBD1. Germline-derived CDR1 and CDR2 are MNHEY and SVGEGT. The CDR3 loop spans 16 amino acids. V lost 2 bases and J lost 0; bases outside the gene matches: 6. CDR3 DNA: TGTGCCAGCAGTTACCATCCAGGGGGCATCTCCTACGAGCAGTACTTC. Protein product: CASSYHPGGISYEQYF.

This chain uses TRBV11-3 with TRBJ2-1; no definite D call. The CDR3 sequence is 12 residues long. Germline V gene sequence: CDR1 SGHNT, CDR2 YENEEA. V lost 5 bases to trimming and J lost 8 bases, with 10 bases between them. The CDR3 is CASSGIEDEQFF. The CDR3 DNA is TGTGCCAGCAGCGGTATAGAGGATGAGCAGTTCTTC.

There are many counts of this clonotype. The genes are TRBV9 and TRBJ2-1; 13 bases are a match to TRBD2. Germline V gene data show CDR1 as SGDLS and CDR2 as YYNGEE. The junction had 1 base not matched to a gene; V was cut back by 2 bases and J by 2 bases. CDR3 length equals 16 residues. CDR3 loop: CASSVGTSGTYNEQFF. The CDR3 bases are TGTGCCAGCAGCGTCGGGACTAGCGGGACCTACAATGAGCAGTTCTTC.

The CDR3 is CASRGQEKLFF. Written as DNA, the CDR3 is TGTGCCAGCAGGGGACAGGAAAAACTGTTTTTT. The chain uses TRBV6-6 and TRBJ1-4, with TRBD1 identical over 7 bases. The CDR3 sequence is 11 residues long. CDR1 is MNHNY, CDR2 SVGAGI, per germline (reference sequence). The junction had 0 bases not matched to a gene; V was cut back by 6 bases and J by 8 bases.

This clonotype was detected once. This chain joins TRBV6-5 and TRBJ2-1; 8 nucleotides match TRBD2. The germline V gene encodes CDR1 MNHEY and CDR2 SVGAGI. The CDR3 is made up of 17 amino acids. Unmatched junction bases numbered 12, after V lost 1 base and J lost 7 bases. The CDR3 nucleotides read TGTGCCAGCAGTTACTTAAGGGTCGGGACTAGAGGGAATGAGCAGTTCTTC. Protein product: CASSYLRVGTRGNEQFF.

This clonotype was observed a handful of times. The CDR3 reads CASSLLRDAFF. The DNA for the CDR3 is TGTGCCAGCAGTTTACTCCGGGATGCTTTCTTT. V is TRBV12-3 or TRBV12-4 and J is TRBJ1-1; D gene unclear. V lost 2 bases, J lost 11 bases, and 9 bases lay in between. This CDR3 is built from 11 residues.

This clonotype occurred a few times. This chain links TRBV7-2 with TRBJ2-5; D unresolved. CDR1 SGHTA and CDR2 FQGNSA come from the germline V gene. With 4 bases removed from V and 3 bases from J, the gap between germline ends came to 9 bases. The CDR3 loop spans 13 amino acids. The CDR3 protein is CASSSYVEETQYF. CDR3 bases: TGTGCCAGCAGCTCATACGTGGAAGAGACCCAGTACTTC.

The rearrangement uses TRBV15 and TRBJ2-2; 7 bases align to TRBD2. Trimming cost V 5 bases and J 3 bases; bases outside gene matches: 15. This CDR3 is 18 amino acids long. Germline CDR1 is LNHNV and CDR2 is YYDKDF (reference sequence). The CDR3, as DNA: TGTGCCACCAGCGGGATTAGGCGGGGGATCCGGGACACCGGGGAGCTGTTTTTT. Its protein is CATSGIRRGIRDTGELFF.

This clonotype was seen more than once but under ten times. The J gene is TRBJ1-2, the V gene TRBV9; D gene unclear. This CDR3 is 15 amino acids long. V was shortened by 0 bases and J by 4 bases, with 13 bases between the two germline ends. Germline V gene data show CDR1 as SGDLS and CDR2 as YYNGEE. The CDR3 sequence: CASSVDQEWSYGYTF. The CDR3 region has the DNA TGTGCCAGCAGCGTAGATCAGGAGTGGTCCTATGGCTACACCTTC.

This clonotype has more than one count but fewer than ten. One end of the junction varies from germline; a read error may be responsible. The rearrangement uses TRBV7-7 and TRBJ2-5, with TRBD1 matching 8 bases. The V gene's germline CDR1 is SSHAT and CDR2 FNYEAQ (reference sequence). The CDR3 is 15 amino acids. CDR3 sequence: CASSRRTGPQETQYF. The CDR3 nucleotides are TGTGCTAGCAGCCGCCGGACAGGGCCCCAAGAGACCCAGTACTTC.